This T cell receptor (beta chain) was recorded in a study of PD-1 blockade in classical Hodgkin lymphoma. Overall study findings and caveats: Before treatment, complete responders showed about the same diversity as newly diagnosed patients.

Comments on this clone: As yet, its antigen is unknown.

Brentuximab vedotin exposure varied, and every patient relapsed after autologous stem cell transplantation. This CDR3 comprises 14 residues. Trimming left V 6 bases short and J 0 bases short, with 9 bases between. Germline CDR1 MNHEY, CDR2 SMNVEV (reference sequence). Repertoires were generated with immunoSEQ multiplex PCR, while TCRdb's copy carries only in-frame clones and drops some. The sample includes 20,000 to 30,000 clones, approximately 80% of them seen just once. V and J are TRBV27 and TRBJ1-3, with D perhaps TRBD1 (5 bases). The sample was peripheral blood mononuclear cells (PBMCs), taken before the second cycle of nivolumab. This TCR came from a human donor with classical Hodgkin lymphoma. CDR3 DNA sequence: TGTGCCAGCAGCCTACAGGCCTCTGGAAACACCATATATTTT. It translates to CASSLQASGNTIYF.